This T cell receptor beta chain was sequenced for a study of T cell responses to AZD1222 COVID-19 vaccine. Study-level points and caveats: Across spike, vaccine-associated CD4 TCRs were found, dominant at 160-218 and 743-854. The donor cohort was predominantly white British with a female majority, and clonal diversity may have been underestimated. Repertoires were obtained solely post-peak T cell response.

The CDR3 totals 15 residues. Looked up from germline, CDR1 is MNHEY and CDR2 is SMNVEV (reference sequence). V lost 2 bases, J lost 3 bases, and 10 bases lay in between. TCRdb keeps only in-frame clones here, not all; method: immunoSEQ multiplex PCR. The data show 77,000 or so clones, about 91% seen once. Worth noting for this clone: What it recognizes is unknown.

The material sequenced was peripheral blood, taken on day 0 of MenACWY control vaccination. The clonotype comes from an adult in good health. The chain is built from TRBV27 and TRBJ2-2; TRBD1 might be the D (5 bases). The CDR3 DNA follows: TGTGCCAGCAGTTTAGTAGGGGCGGACACCGGGGAGCTGTTTTTT. Its translation is CASSLVGADTGELFF.